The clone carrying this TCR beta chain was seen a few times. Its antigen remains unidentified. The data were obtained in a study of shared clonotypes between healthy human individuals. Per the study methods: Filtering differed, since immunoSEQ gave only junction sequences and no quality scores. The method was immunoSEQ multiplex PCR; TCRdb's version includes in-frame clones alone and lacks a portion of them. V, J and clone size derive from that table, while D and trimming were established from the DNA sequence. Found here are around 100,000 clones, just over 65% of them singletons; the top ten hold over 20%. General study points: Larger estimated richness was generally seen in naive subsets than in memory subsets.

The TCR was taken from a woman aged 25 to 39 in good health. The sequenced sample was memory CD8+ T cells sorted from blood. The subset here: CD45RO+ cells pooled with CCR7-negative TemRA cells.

In DNA form, the CDR3 reads TGTGCCAGTAGTATAACAGGGTGGAATGAGCAGTTCTTC. Protein sequence: CASSITGWNEQFF. This chain connects TRBV19 to TRBJ2-1, with a possible D match to TRBD1 (6 bases). Germline V gene data show CDR1 as LNHDA and CDR2 as SQIVND (reference sequence). The CDR3 spans 13 residues. Deletions cut 2 bases from V and 7 bases from J, with 9 bases between.